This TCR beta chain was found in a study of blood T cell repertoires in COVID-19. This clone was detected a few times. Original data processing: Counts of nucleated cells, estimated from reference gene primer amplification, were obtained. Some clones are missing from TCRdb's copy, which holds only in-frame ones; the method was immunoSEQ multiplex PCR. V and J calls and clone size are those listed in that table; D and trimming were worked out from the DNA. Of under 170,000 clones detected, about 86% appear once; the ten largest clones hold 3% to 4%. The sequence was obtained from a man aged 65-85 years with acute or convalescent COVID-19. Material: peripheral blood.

CDR3 DNA: TGTGCCAGCAGCATTTTAGCGGGAGCGAACACCGGGGAGCTGTTTTTT. It is translated as CASSILAGANTGELFF. V and J are TRBV5-5 and TRBJ2-2, with 9 bases that match TRBD2. The CDR3 covers 16 residues. Germline CDR1 reads SGHKS; CDR2 reads YYEKEE (reference sequence). Unmatched junction bases numbered 4, after V lost 4 bases and J lost 0 bases. Variable domain in full (rest from reference TRBV5-5 and TRBJ2-2): DAGVTQSPTHLIKTRGQQVTLRCSPISGHKSVSWYQQVLGQGPQFIFQYYEKEERGRGNFPDRFSARQFPNYSSELNVNALLLGDSALYLCASSILAGANTGELFFGEGSRLTVL.